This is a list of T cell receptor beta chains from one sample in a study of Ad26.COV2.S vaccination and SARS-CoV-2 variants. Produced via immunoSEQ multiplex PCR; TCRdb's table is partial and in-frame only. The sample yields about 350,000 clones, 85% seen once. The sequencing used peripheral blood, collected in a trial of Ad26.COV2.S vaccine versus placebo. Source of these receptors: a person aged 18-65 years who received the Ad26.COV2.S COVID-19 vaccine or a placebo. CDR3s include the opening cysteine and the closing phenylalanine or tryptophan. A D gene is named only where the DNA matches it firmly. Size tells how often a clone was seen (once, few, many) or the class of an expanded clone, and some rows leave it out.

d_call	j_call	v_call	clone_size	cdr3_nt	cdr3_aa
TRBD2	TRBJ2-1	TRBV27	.	TGTGCCAGCAGTTTCCGCGGGGGGGTCTCCTACAATGAGCAGTTCTTC	CASSFRGGVSYNEQFF
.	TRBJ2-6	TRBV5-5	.	TGTGCCAGCAGCTCCCAGGCAAGCTCTGGGGCCAACGTCCTGACTTTC	CASSSQASSGANVLTF
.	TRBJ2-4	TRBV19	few	TGTGCCAGTAGTATCCAGGGAACGGGGGCCAAAAACATTCAGTACTTC	CASSIQGTGAKNIQYF
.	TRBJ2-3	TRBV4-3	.	TGCGCCAGCAGCCAAGACGGTAGCGGCGTCACAGATACGCAGTATTTT	CASSQDGSGVTDTQYF
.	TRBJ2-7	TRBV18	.	TGTGCCAGCTCACCGCGGTCCCCACCAGAGCAGTACTTC	CASSPRSPPEQYF
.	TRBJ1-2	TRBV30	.	TGTGCCTGGACTAGACCGGGACGGTATGGCTACACCTTC	CAWTRPGRYGYTF
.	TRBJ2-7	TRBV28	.	TGTGCCAGCAGTTCTAGTCCCTCGACGCACGAGCAGTACTTC	CASSSSPSTHEQYF
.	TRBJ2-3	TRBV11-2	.	TGTGCCAGCAGCTCTCTTAGGGGTACGCAGTATTTT	CASSSLRGTQYF
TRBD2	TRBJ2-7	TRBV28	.	TGTGCCAGCAGTTTAGTGCGGGAGGCGAGCGAGCAGTACTTC	CASSLVREASEQYF
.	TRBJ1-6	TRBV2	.	TGTGCCAGCAGGGGAGGACGCACCACTTCGTATAATTCACCCCTCCACTTT	CASRGGRTTSYNSPLHF
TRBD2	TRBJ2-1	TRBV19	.	TGTGCCAGTATGGTTCCGGGACTAGTCAGGGATGAGCAGTTCTTC	CASMVPGLVRDEQFF
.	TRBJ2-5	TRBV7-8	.	TGTGCCAGCAGCTTAGTTGCGGAGACCCAGTACTTC	CASSLVAETQYF
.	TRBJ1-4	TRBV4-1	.	TGCGCCAGCAGCCCCCCCCTTGACAGTAAAACAACTAATGAAAAACTGTTTTTT	CASSPPLDSKTTNEKLFF
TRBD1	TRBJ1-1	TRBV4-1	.	TGCGCCAGCAGCCATACAGGGGGGTGGGGAGCTTTCTTT	CASSHTGGWGAFF
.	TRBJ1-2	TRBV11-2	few	TGTGCCAGCAGCTTAAATGGCTACACCTTC	CASSLNGYTF
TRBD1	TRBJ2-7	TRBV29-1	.	TGCAGTTCAGTCCGGGACAGGGGGCACCCTAGCTCTCGGAGGGCCACCCCCTACGAGCAGTACTTC	CSSVRDRGHPSSRRATPYEQYF
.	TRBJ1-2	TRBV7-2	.	TGTGCCAGCAGCTCCTTTGCGCAGATTGCCTATGGCTACACCTTC	CASSSFAQIAYGYTF
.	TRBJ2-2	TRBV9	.	TGTGCCAGCAGCCCCCGAGGAGGTCAGGGTGGGACCGGGGAGCTGTTTTTT	CASSPRGGQGGTGELFF
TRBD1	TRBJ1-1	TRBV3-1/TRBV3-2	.	TGTGCCAGCAGCCCTACAGGGGAAACTGAAGCTTTCTTT	CASSPTGETEAFF
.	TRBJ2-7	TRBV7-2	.	TGTGCCAGCAGCCCGATCAGTTCCTACGAGCAGTACTTC	CASSPISSYEQYF
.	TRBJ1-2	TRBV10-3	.	TGTGCCATCACAGGCCCTGGAGTAGGCTATGGCTACACCTTC	CAITGPGVGYGYTF
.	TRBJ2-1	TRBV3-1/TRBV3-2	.	TGTGCCAGCAGCCTACGGGGTGAGCAGTTCTTC	CASSLRGEQFF
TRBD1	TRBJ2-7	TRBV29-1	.	TGCAGCGTGACAGGGGGCCTCTCCTACGAGCAGTACTTC	CSVTGGLSYEQYF
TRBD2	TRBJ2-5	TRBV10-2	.	TGCGCCAGCAGTGAGTCCCCCCCGGGACTAGGAAAGTCCCAGTACTTC	CASSESPPGLGKSQYF
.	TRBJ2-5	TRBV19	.	TGTGCCAGTAGTCCCACGGGGACAAAGTTCCAAGAGACCCAGTACTTC	CASSPTGTKFQETQYF
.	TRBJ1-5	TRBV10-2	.	TGCGCCAGCAGTGAACAGGGATTTGGCAATCAGCCCCAGCATTTT	CASSEQGFGNQPQHF
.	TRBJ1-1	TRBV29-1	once	TGCAGCGTTGAAGATCAGGAGGGTACGGGTGGAGCTTTCTTT	CSVEDQEGTGGAFF
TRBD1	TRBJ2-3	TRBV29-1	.	TGCAGCGTTGCAGGGGGTGACTTCACAGATACGCAGTATTTT	CSVAGGDFTDTQYF
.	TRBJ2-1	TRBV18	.	TGTGCCAGCTCACCATTTACAGTCAATGAGCAGTTCTTC	CASSPFTVNEQFF
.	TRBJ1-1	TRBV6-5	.	TGTGCCAGCAGTTACGAGGGCGTAACTTTCTTT	CASSYEGVTFF
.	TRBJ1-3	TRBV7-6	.	TGTGCCAGCAGTTCGCGAGTTGGATCTGGAAACACCATATATTTT	CASSSRVGSGNTIYF
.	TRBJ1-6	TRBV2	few	TGTGCCAGCAGTGGGCGGCGGAGCTCCTATAATTCACCCCTCCACTTT	CASSGRRSSYNSPLHF
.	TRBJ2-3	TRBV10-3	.	TGTGCCATCAGTGAGTTTCGGGGGAGGACAGATACGCAGTATTTT	CAISEFRGRTDTQYF
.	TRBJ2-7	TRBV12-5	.	TGTGCTAGTGGTTTGGCTCCGGACCGAACCTACGAGCAGTACTTC	CASGLAPDRTYEQYF
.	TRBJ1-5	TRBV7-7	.	TGTGCCAGCAGCCGTACACAAGGGTTGGGCAATCAGCCCCAGCATTTT	CASSRTQGLGNQPQHF
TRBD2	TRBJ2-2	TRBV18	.	TGTGCCAGCTCTGTGGGACTAGCGAACACCGGGGAGCTGTTTTTT	CASSVGLANTGELFF
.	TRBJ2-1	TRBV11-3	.	TGTGCCAGCAGCTCTGGACGGTCCTACAATGAGCAGTTCTTC	CASSSGRSYNEQFF
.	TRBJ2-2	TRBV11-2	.	TGTGTCAGCAGCTTATGGACTACCAACACCGGGGAGCTGTTTTTT	CVSSLWTTNTGELFF
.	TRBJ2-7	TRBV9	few	TGTGCCAGCAGCGTAGCCCCTTTGGCCGAGCAGTACTTC	CASSVAPLAEQYF
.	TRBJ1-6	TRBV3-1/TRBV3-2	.	TGTGCCAGCACCCGGGGGGGGAGCTCCTATAATTCACCCCTCCACTTT	CASTRGGSSYNSPLHF
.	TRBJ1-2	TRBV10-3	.	TGTGCCATCATGGACGGCCCCCTGACTAACTATGGCTACACCTTC	CAIMDGPLTNYGYTF
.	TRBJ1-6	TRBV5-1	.	TGCGCCAGCAGCGGCGATGATAATTCACCCCTCCACTTT	CASSGDDNSPLHF
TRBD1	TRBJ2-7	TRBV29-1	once	TGCAGCGTTGGCCGGACAGGGGGCGGCGAGCAGTACTTC	CSVGRTGGGEQYF
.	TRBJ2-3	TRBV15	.	TGTGCCACCAGCAGAGATTTCGCAGATACGCAGTATTTT	CATSRDFADTQYF
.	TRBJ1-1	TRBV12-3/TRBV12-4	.	TGTGCCAGCAGTGTACAGGTCTCCCAGGAAGCTTTCTTT	CASSVQVSQEAFF
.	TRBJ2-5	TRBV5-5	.	TGTGCCAGCAGCGGGACTCGAGTGGAGACCCAGTACTTC	CASSGTRVETQYF
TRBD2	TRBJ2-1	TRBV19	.	TGTGCCAGTAGTATTGGACGGGAGGGATACAATGAGCAGTTCTTC	CASSIGREGYNEQFF
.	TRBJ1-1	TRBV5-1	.	TGCGCCAGCAGCTTGGCCCCGGAGAACACTGAAGCTTTCTTT	CASSLAPENTEAFF
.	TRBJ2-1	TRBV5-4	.	TGTGCCAGCAGCTTGGGAGAAAATGAGCAGTTCTTC	CASSLGENEQFF
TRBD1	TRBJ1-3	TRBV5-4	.	TGTGCCAGCAGCCCCCGACAGGGAGGAAACACCATATATTTT	CASSPRQGGNTIYF
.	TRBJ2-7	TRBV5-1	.	TGCGCCAGCAGCTTGGCCGGGAGCGAGCAGTACTTC	CASSLAGSEQYF
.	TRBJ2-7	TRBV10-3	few	TGTGCCATCAGTGGGCCCTCTGGACGGCCTGATACCTACGAGCAGTACTTC	CAISGPSGRPDTYEQYF
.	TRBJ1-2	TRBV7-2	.	TGTGCCAGCAGCACCAGGTCGACCCAAGAAGGGACCTTC	CASSTRSTQEGTF